Detailed here is one T cell receptor beta chain. The data originate from a study of blood T cell repertoires in COVID-19. Study information: Sites in the United States, Italy and Spain provided acute and convalescent COVID-19 samples. From T cells, B-cell-depleted T cells, or PBMCs came the material, which was cDNA or gDNA.

In the original analysis: How many nucleated cells were present was estimated from reference gene primer amplification. Clones were sequenced by immunoSEQ multiplex PCR, and TCRdb holds only the in-frame ones, with some missing. V, J and clone size derive from that table, while D and trimming were established from the DNA sequence. The sample gives more than 100,000 clones, around four fifths of which show up once; 16% is in the top ten. Germline trimming cut 3 bases from V and 6 bases from J; bases unmatched to any gene: 6. Germline loops: CDR1 MNHEY, CDR2 SMNVEV (reference sequence). The length of the CDR3 is 14 residues.

Sequences were obtained from peripheral blood. This TCR came from a man aged 55 to 69 with active or convalescent COVID-19. The chain is built from TRBV27 and TRBJ1-1; TRBD1 matches at 8 bases. This CDR3 is CASSFDRGGAEAFF. The CDR3 DNA is TGTGCCAGCAGTTTTGACAGGGGTGGAGCTGAAGCTTTCTTT.